One sample yielded the 8 T cell receptor beta chains listed below, sequenced in a study of cytomegalovirus exposure and HLA in healthy donors. The PCR ran on 60 Vbeta and 13 Jbeta primers. The method was immunoSEQ multiplex PCR; TCRdb's version includes in-frame clones alone and lacks a portion of them. Among 200,000 to 250,000 clones listed, more than 65% were seen once. Sequenced material: PBMCs. Receptor source: a woman in her thirties in good health and CMV-seronegative.

The V gene is TRBV11-2, the J gene TRBJ2-5; TRBD1 aligns across 7 bases. V gave up 3 bases and J gave up 11 bases; unmatched junction bases: 15. From germline, CDR1 is SGHAT and CDR2 FQNNGV. There are 15 residues in the CDR3. This CDR3 is CASSLSGQALGEQYF. The CDR3 DNA is TGTGCCAGCAGCTTGTCAGGACAGGCCCTCGGGGAGCAGTACTTC. The full variable domain, completed using reference TRBV11-2 and TRBJ2-5, is EAGVAQSPRYKIIEKRQSVAFWCNPISGHATLYWYQQILGQGPKLLIQFQNNGVVDDSQLPKDRFSAERLKGVDSTLKIQPAKLEDSAVYLCASSLSGQALGEQYFGPGTRLLVL.

The chain employs TRBV6-1 and TRBJ1-2; 8 bases line up with TRBD1. The CDR3 is made up of 14 amino acids. Trimming at V came to 6 bases and at J to 0 bases, leaving 3 bases not matched to a gene. CDR1 is MNHNS and CDR2 is SASEGT in the germline V gene. This CDR3 is CASSGQGPNYGYTF. CDR3 DNA sequence: TGTGCCAGCAGCGGACAGGGCCCTAACTATGGCTACACCTTC.

The J gene is TRBJ1-1, the V gene TRBV9; perhaps TRBD1 as D (6 bases). CDR1 SGDLS and CDR2 YYNGEE come from the germline V gene. V lost 0 bases and J 8 bases, leaving 14 bases between the germline ends. The CDR3 consists of 14 residues. The CDR3 nucleotides read TGTGCCAGCAGCGTAGGAGGGCCACAGGGCGAAGCTTTCTTT. This encodes CASSVGGPQGEAFF.

The V gene is TRBV13, the J gene TRBJ2-5; D remains ambiguous. Trimming cost V 5 bases and J 5 bases, with 12 bases left between them. This CDR3 spans 13 amino acids. Germline lookup yields CDR1 PRHDT and CDR2 FYEKMQ (reference sequence). Here the CDR3 reads CASSPRLGETQYF. Written as DNA, the CDR3 is TGTGCCAGCAGCCCCCGGCTCGGGGAGACCCAGTACTTC.

The V call is TRBV2, the J call TRBJ1-5; a possible D gene is TRBD1 (5 bases). CDR3 length: 14 amino acids. Germline V gene lookup returns CDR1 SNHLY and CDR2 FYNNEI. V lost 4 bases and J lost 3, with 10 bases in between. CDR3 loop: CASSGQLPNQPQHF. DNA of the CDR3: TGTGCCAGCAGTGGACAGCTCCCCAATCAGCCCCAGCATTTT.

This clone was counted a single time. The chain has TRBV9 and TRBJ2-3; TRBD1 is a possible D gene (5 bases). V lost 2 bases, J lost 4 bases, and 11 bases lay in between. Germline-derived CDR1 and CDR2 are SGDLS and YYNGEE. The length of the CDR3 is 14 residues. CDR3 sequence (DNA): TGTGCCAGCAGCGTTAGTGGGGCACCAGATACGCAGTATTTT. Protein product: CASSVSGAPDTQYF.

This clone was detected only a few times. This chain joins TRBV6-5 and TRBJ2-1; possible D gene TRBD1, 6 bases. Germline lookup yields CDR1 MNHEY and CDR2 SVGAGI. The CDR3 is 13 residues long. Trimming shortened V by 7 bases and J by 3 bases, and 10 bases separated the two germline ends. DNA for the CDR3: TGTGCCAGCAAAAAGGACAGCTACAATGAGCAGTTCTTC. This translates into CASKKDSYNEQFF.

This clone was counted ten times or more. Other DNA sequences within the sample encode an identical CDR3. The V gene is TRBV25-1, the J gene TRBJ1-5, with 7 bases that match TRBD1. J was trimmed by 6 bases and V by 3 bases; bases with no gene match: 5. This CDR3 is 14 amino acids long. CDR1 and CDR2 from the germline V gene are MGHDK and SYGVNS. The CDR3 sequence is CASSDTGVGQPQHF. The CDR3 coding sequence is TGTGCCAGCAGTGACACAGGGGTGGGTCAGCCCCAGCATTTT. The full variable domain, with the rest looked up from reference TRBV25-1 and TRBJ1-5, is EADIYQTPRYLVIGTGKKITLECSQTMGHDKMYWYQQDPGMELHLIHYSYGVNSTEKGDLSSESTVSRIRTEHFPLTLESARPSHTSQYLCASSDTGVGQPQHFGDGTRLSIL.